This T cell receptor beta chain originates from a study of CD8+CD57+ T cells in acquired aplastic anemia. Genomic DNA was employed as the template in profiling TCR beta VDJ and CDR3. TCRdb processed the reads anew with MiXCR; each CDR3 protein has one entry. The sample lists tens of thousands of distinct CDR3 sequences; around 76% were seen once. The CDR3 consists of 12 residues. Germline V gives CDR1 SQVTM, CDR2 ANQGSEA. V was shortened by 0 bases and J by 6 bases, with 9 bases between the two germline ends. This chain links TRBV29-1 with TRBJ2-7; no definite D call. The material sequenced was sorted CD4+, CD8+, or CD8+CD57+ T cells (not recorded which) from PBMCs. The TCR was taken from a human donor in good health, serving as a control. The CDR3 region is CSVEDAGLEQYF. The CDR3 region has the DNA TGCAGCGTTGAAGATGCAGGTCTCGAGCAGTACTTC.